Below, 25 T cell receptor beta chains from the same sample are listed, as sequenced in a study of blood T cell repertoires in COVID-19. Data came from immunoSEQ multiplex PCR; TCRdb stores just in-frame clones and leaves some out. The table lists about 190,000 clones, roughly 86% of them singletons. Sequenced sample: peripheral blood. The receptors originated from a woman between 65 and 79 years old with active or convalescent COVID-19.

The rearrangement joins TRBV28 to TRBJ2-1; 8 bases agree with TRBD2. V lost 2 bases to trimming and J lost 14 bases; unmatched junction nucleotides: 5. Germline-derived CDR1 and CDR2 are MDHEN and SYDVKM. This CDR3 region has 12 residues. Written as DNA, the CDR3 is TGTGCCAGCAGTTTACGGGGACTAGTGGAGTTCTTC. It yields the protein CASSLRGLVEFF.

This chain uses TRBV18 with TRBJ1-5; D possibly corresponds to TRBD1 (5 bases). Trimming cost V 4 bases and J 4 bases, with 11 bases left between them. Looked up from germline, CDR1 is KGHSH and CDR2 is LQKENI. This CDR3 is built from 14 residues. The CDR3 coding sequence is TGTGCCAGCTCACGACAGCTCGGGAATCAGCCCCAGCATTTT. Protein sequence: CASSRQLGNQPQHF.

The DNA of the CDR3 is TGCAGTGCAAAAGCGCCGGTTGGGCAGTATTTT. It yields the protein CSAKAPVGQYF. The chain combines TRBV20-1 with TRBJ2-3; D call uncertain. Germline loops: CDR1 DFQATT, CDR2 SNEGSKA (reference sequence). The CDR3 runs 11 residues. Trimming left V 6 bases short and J 11 bases short, with 15 bases between.

V is TRBV9 and J is TRBJ2-7; TRBD2 matches 8 bases. The CDR3 loop spans 14 amino acids. The germline V gene encodes CDR1 SGDLS and CDR2 YYNGEE. J lost 6 bases, V lost 5 bases, and 10 bases had no gene match. The CDR3 protein is CASSGAGVSVEQYF. The CDR3 coding sequence is TGTGCCAGCAGTGGAGCGGGAGTAAGCGTCGAGCAGTACTTC.

The sample holds one count of this clone. V gene TRBV6-1 combines with J gene TRBJ2-4, with D maybe TRBD1 (5 bases). CDR3 size: 13 residues. V lost 3 bases and J 8 bases, leaving 11 bases between the germline ends. Germline V gives CDR1 MNHNS, CDR2 SASEGT. The CDR3 sequence: CASSDIRVDIQYF. Written as DNA, the CDR3 is TGTGCCAGCAGTGATATCAGGGTAGACATTCAGTACTTC.

The CDR3, as DNA: TGTGCCAGCAGTGCCCCAGGTACGACTAATGAAAAACTGTTTTTT. It specifies CASSAPGTTNEKLFF. The genes are TRBV28 and TRBJ1-4; D gene unclear. Per the germline V gene, CDR1 is MDHEN and CDR2 is SYDVKM. The CDR3 is 15 residues long. Trimming took 5 bases from V and 2 from J, leaving 12 bases between them. Using reference TRBV28 and TRBJ1-4 for the parts outside the CDR3, the full variable domain is DVKVTQSSRYLVKRTGEKVFLECVQDMDHENMFWYRQDPGLGLRLIYFSYDVKMKEKGDIPEGYSVSREKKERFSLILESASTNQTSMYLCASSAPGTTNEKLFFGSGTQLSVL.

V is TRBV4-1 and J is TRBJ2-2; 9 nucleotides align to TRBD1. This CDR3 contains 16 residues. Trimming cost V 0 bases and J 5 bases; bases outside gene matches: 4. The germline V gene has CDR1 MGHRA and CDR2 YSYEKL. The CDR3 DNA sequence: TGCGCCAGCAGCCAAGACGGACAGGGGAGGACCGGGGAGCTGTTTTTT. Amino acid sequence: CASSQDGQGRTGELFF.

V is TRBV9 and J is TRBJ2-1; 9 bases align to TRBD2. J was trimmed by 9 bases and V by 3 bases; bases with no gene match: 4. The CDR3 contains 13 residues. The germline V gene has CDR1 SGDLS and CDR2 YYNGEE. The CDR3 spells CASSAGLAGEQFF. CDR3 DNA: TGTGCCAGCAGCGCGGGACTAGCCGGTGAGCAGTTCTTC. Together with reference TRBV9 and TRBJ2-1, the CDR3 gives the full variable domain: DSGVTQTPKHLITATGQRVTLRCSPRSGDLSVYWYQQSLDQGLQFLIQYYNGEERAKGNILERFSAQQFPDLHSELNLSSLELGDSALYFCASSAGLAGEQFFGPGTRLTVL.

The chain is built from TRBV28 and TRBJ1-6; D is ambiguous. The CDR3 is 12 amino acids. The germline V gene encodes CDR1 MDHEN and CDR2 SYDVKM. V dropped 6 bases and J dropped 9 bases, with 9 bases sitting between them. CDR3 in amino acids: CASSPPLSPLHF. The CDR3 DNA reads TGTGCCAGCAGCCCCCCCCTTTCACCCCTCCACTTT.

This clone was observed a single time. This rearrangement joins TRBV14 to TRBJ1-3, with D possibly TRBD1 on 5 matching bases. Looked up from germline, CDR1 is SGHDN and CDR2 is FVKESK. This CDR3 has 16 residues. V was pared by 4 bases and J by 0 bases, with 13 bases between. For the CDR3, the DNA is TGTGCCAGCAGCCCCCCGGGGGGGTACTCTGGAAACACCATATATTTT. Translating it yields CASSPPGGYSGNTIYF.

DNA for the CDR3: TGTGCCAGCAGCTTTGGGTTTAGGGGACTTGGCACAGATACGCAGTATTTT. This codes for CASSFGFRGLGTDTQYF. V usage is TRBV27 and J usage is TRBJ2-3, with D tentatively TRBD2 (6 bases). V lost 6 bases to trimming and J lost 1 base, with 20 bases between them. The CDR3 spans 17 residues. Germline V gene lookup returns CDR1 MNHEY and CDR2 SMNVEV (reference sequence).

Worth noting for this clone: At one of its ends the junction is not consistent with the germline gene, which may arise from a read error. CDR3 region: CASSLAGGLHEQYF. The DNA of the CDR3 is TGTGCCAGCAGCCTAGCGGGAGGCCTCCACGAGCAGTACTTC. The rearrangement uses TRBV7-2 and TRBJ2-7; 11 nucleotides match TRBD2. The CDR3 totals 14 residues. Germline-derived CDR1 and CDR2 are SGHTA and FQGNSA.

DNA of the CDR3: TGTGCCACCAGTGACGGGACAGGGGGCATGTACGAGCAGTACTTC. It codes for CATSDGTGGMYEQYF. The chain recombines TRBV24-1 with TRBJ2-7; TRBD1 matches at 12 bases. Germline trimming cut 4 bases from V and 4 bases from J; bases unmatched to any gene: 4. Germline-derived CDR1 and CDR2 are KGHDR and SFDVKD. CDR3 length: 15 residues.

The chain couples TRBV5-1 to TRBJ1-4; tentative D call: TRBD1 (6 bases). Trimming shortened V by 0 bases and J by 7 bases, and 13 bases separated the two germline ends. This CDR3 has 15 amino acids. Looked up from germline, CDR1 is SGHRS and CDR2 is YFSETQ. The CDR3 is CASSLAGGAGEKLFF. The DNA for the CDR3 is TGCGCCAGCAGCTTGGCCGGGGGGGCTGGTGAAAAACTGTTTTTT.

The chain employs TRBV9 and TRBJ1-3; 9 nucleotides line up with TRBD1. V was pared by 3 bases and J by 4 bases, with 8 bases of the junction left unmatched. Germline values: CDR1 SGDLS, CDR2 YYNGEE. CDR3 size: 16 residues. DNA of the CDR3: TGTGCCAGCAGCGCCGGGATTGGACAGGGGGGAAACACCATATATTTT. It specifies CASSAGIGQGGNTIYF. Based on the CDR3 plus reference TRBV9 and TRBJ1-3, the full variable domain is DSGVTQTPKHLITATGQRVTLRCSPRSGDLSVYWYQQSLDQGLQFLIQYYNGEERAKGNILERFSAQQFPDLHSELNLSSLELGDSALYFCASSAGIGQGGNTIYFGEGSWLTVV.

This chain links TRBV28 with TRBJ2-1; 9 positions agree with TRBD2. With V trimmed by 6 bases and J by 3 bases, 18 bases remained unmatched. The CDR3 extends over 19 amino acids. The V gene's germline CDR1 is MDHEN and CDR2 SYDVKM. The CDR3 DNA reads TGTGCCAGCAGCCTCTTTCGATACCGAGCGGGAGGCCTCTACAATGAGCAGTTCTTC. This gives the protein CASSLFRYRAGGLYNEQFF. The variable domain in full, completed from reference TRBV28 and TRBJ2-1, reads DVKVTQSSRYLVKRTGEKVFLECVQDMDHENMFWYRQDPGLGLRLIYFSYDVKMKEKGDIPEGYSVSREKKERFSLILESASTNQTSMYLCASSLFRYRAGGLYNEQFFGPGTRLTVL.

This clone is a singleton in its sample. This sequence joins TRBV19 and TRBJ2-3, with TRBD2 matching over 7 bases. Germline lookup yields CDR1 LNHDA and CDR2 SQIVND (reference sequence). CDR3 size: 15 residues. V dropped 6 bases and J dropped 0; count of bases not matched to a gene: 6. The CDR3 sequence is CASRGLAASTDTQYF. CDR3 DNA sequence: TGTGCCAGTAGGGGGCTAGCGGCTAGCACAGATACGCAGTATTTT.

The chain uses TRBV9 and TRBJ2-3; TRBD2 agrees at 13 bases. The CDR3 consists of 17 residues. J lost 4 bases, V lost 3 bases, and 8 bases had no gene match. The germline gives CDR1 SGDLS, CDR2 YYNGEE. The CDR3 region has the DNA TGTGCCAGCAGCGCGGGACTAGCGGGACGCGGGGCAGATACGCAGTATTTT. Translation: CASSAGLAGRGADTQYF. The whole variable domain, remainder taken from reference TRBV9 and TRBJ2-3, is DSGVTQTPKHLITATGQRVTLRCSPRSGDLSVYWYQQSLDQGLQFLIQYYNGEERAKGNILERFSAQQFPDLHSELNLSSLELGDSALYFCASSAGLAGRGADTQYFGPGTRLTVL.

This clone appeared a few times. The chain carries TRBV9 and TRBJ1-2; no reliable D call. With 0 bases removed from V and 0 bases from J, the gap between germline ends came to 9 bases. This CDR3 is built from 15 residues. In germline, CDR1 is SGDLS, CDR2 YYNGEE. The CDR3 reads CASSVDLAANYGYTF. The CDR3 nucleotides are TGTGCCAGCAGCGTAGATTTAGCTGCTAACTATGGCTACACCTTC.

The rearrangement joins TRBV19 to TRBJ2-2; D unclear. The germline V gene has CDR1 LNHDA and CDR2 SQIVND (reference sequence). This CDR3 region has 13 residues. The ends were cut back, 6 bases at V and 1 base at J, with 6 bases in the middle. The CDR3 loop reads CASSGRNTGELFF. CDR3 in DNA: TGTGCCAGTAGCGGTCGGAACACCGGGGAGCTGTTTTTT.

The genes are TRBV5-6 and TRBJ1-2; 8 bases fit TRBD1. V lost 1 base to trimming and J lost 2 bases; unmatched junction nucleotides: 7. The CDR3 loop spans 16 amino acids. Germline V CDR1 and CDR2: SGHDT, YYEEEE. The CDR3 is CASSLIGQGRNYGYTF. Here the CDR3 DNA reads TGTGCCAGCAGCTTGATCGGACAGGGAAGGAACTATGGCTACACCTTC.

The chain couples TRBV5-1 to TRBJ2-4; 9 nucleotides agree with TRBD2. Unmatched junction bases numbered 2, after V lost 1 base and J lost 0 bases. The V gene's germline CDR1 is SGHRS and CDR2 YFSETQ. There are 16 residues in the CDR3. The CDR3 spells CASSLLREGAKNIQYF. CDR3 in DNA: TGCGCCAGCAGCTTGTTGCGGGAGGGAGCCAAAAACATTCAGTACTTC. Together with reference TRBV5-1 and TRBJ2-4, the CDR3 gives the full variable domain: KAGVTQTPRYLIKTRGQQVTLSCSPISGHRSVSWYQQTPGQGLQFLFEYFSETQRNKGNFPGRFSGRQFSNSRSEMNVSTLELGDSALYLCASSLLREGAKNIQYFGAGTRLSVL.

This clone was picked up a small number of times. This chain connects TRBV5-1 to TRBJ1-2; 11 nucleotides match TRBD1. This CDR3 is built from 13 residues. CDR1 and CDR2 (germline): SGHRS, YFSETQ. The ends lost 5 bases at V and 8 bases at J; junction bases unmatched: 5. CDR3 in amino acids: CASRDRGRMGYTF. The CDR3 DNA reads TGCGCCAGCAGGGACAGGGGGCGTATGGGCTACACCTTC.

This clone was picked up a small number of times. J is TRBJ1-5 and V is TRBV7-9; 8 bases are shared with TRBD1. CDR3 size: 16 residues. Germline V gene data show CDR1 as SEHNR and CDR2 as FQNEAQ (reference sequence). The ends lost 0 bases at V and 5 bases at J; junction bases unmatched: 6. The CDR3 DNA is TGTGCCAGCAGCTTAGCAACAGGGACAGGACATCAGCCCCAGCATTTT. Its protein is CASSLATGTGHQPQHF.

The V and J genes are TRBV5-1 and TRBJ2-1; TRBD2 aligns across 12 bases. Germline V gene lookup returns CDR1 SGHRS and CDR2 YFSETQ. Trimming at V came to 1 base and at J to 9 bases, leaving 5 bases not matched to a gene. This CDR3 is built from 15 residues. CDR3 sequence: CASSLRLAGEGEQFF. The CDR3 DNA is TGCGCCAGCAGCTTGCGACTAGCGGGAGAGGGTGAGCAGTTCTTC.